This T cell receptor (beta chain) was sequenced in a study of monozygotic twins with inflammatory bowel disease. Study-level points and caveats: Using the inverse Simpson index, IBD patients had lower TCRbeta diversity than healthy co-twins. IBD patients exhibited fewer clonotypes shared with other individuals than healthy twins, particularly with disease activity.

Germline CDR1 is MNHNS and CDR2 is SASEGT. The CDR3 contains 15 residues. Per individual sample, eight separate reactions were used to make cDNA. No DNA is given; TCRdb re-called the 5' RACE reads and lists each CDR3 protein once. The listing records 400,000 to 500,000 distinct CDR3 sequences. For this clonotype: The antigen is undetermined.

The chain combines TRBV6-1 with TRBJ2-1; there is no DNA to check the TCRdb D call of TRBD1. Sequenced material: blood. The TCR originated in a human donor with ulcerative colitis or Crohn's disease, or a healthy co-twin of an affected twin (not recorded which). This chain's CDR3 is CASSQGQGLGNEQFF.